This T cell receptor beta chain was documented in a study of Graves' ophthalmopathy and Graves' hyperthyroidism. Whole-study findings and limits: The model forecast ophthalmopathy progression, reaching 70.59% sensitivity and approximately 72% specificity. Stable hyperthyroidism and ophthalmopathy were told apart by a 13-signature model, which achieved about 90% sensitivity and around 80% specificity. Blood repertoires reportedly contained most expanded thyroid clonotypes above 0.001 frequency.

Clinicians made diagnoses from clinical symptoms, serum thyroxine, TRAb, thyroid ultrasound and orbital computed tomography. This CDR3 is 16 amino acids long. V gave up 5 bases and J gave up 3 bases; unmatched junction bases: 9. This clonotype was counted many times. Its antigen is currently unknown. For repertoire sequencing, the TCR beta CDR3 regions were amplified from RNA transcripts. An initial RT-PCR round employing HTBI primers preceded a second-round multiplex PCR. One entry per CDR3 protein results from TCRdb running MiXCR on the multiplex PCR reads. This sample has a few hundred thousand distinct CDR3 sequences; about a sixth occur once, and the top ten carry around 1.6%.

The chain uses TRBV12-3 or TRBV12-4 and TRBJ1-5; 8 bases fit TRBD1. The material sequenced was peripheral blood. The sequence was obtained from a woman younger than 30 with Graves' ophthalmopathy. The CDR3 nucleotides read TGTGCCAGCAGTCCCGAACAGGGGGTGGACAATCAGCCCCAGCATTTT. This gives the protein CASSPEQGVDNQPQHF.